The 26 T cell receptor beta chains presented below share a single source sample, sequenced in a study of PD-1 blockade in classical Hodgkin lymphoma. Profiling relied on immunoSEQ multiplex PCR, and the TCRdb table lists in-frame clones only, not all of them. The table has 20,000 to 25,000 clones, 80% seen once. Every patient was affected by relapse after autologous stem cell transplantation, while exposure to brentuximab vedotin was not uniform. Material: peripheral blood mononuclear cells (PBMCs), obtained before the second cycle of nivolumab. These receptors came from a human donor with classical Hodgkin lymphoma.

The rearrangement uses TRBV7-2 and TRBJ2-5, with 8 bases aligning to TRBD2. Germline V CDR1 and CDR2: SGHTA, FQGNSA. The V gene end was trimmed by 0 bases and the J gene end by 6 bases; junction bases not matched to a gene: 6. CDR3 length equals 15 residues. The CDR3 loop reads CASSLAGREGKTQYF. In DNA form, the CDR3 reads TGTGCCAGCAGCTTAGCAGGCCGGGAGGGGAAGACCCAGTACTTC.

The chain combines TRBV6-1 with TRBJ1-5; 10 nucleotides agree with TRBD1. V gave up 4 bases and J gave up 6 bases; unmatched junction bases: 9. CDR1 is MNHNS, CDR2 SASEGT, per germline. The CDR3 extends over 16 amino acids. The CDR3 DNA follows: TGTGCCAGCAGTGGGGGGGACAGGGGCTTCGGTCAGCCCCAGCATTTT. Amino acids: CASSGGDRGFGQPQHF.

This clone was seen only once. This rearrangement joins TRBV30 to TRBJ2-5; D gene unclear. The CDR3 runs 15 residues. Trimming stripped 5 bases from V and 2 bases from J, with 18 bases between. Germline CDR1 reads GTSNPN; CDR2 reads SVGIG (reference sequence). CDR3 bases: TGTGCCTGGGAAGACCTGGGGTCCTGGCAAGAGACCCAGTACTTC. It translates to CAWEDLGSWQETQYF.

The chain employs TRBV6-1 and TRBJ1-6; D unresolved. Trimming left V 5 bases short and J 10 bases short, with 9 bases between. Germline CDR1 is MNHNS and CDR2 is SASEGT. This CDR3 has 12 amino acids. Written as DNA, the CDR3 is TGTGCCAGCAGTCGATGGGGATCACCCCTCCACTTT. This gives the protein CASSRWGSPLHF.

The J gene is TRBJ2-2, the V gene TRBV6-5; possible D gene TRBD2, 5 bases. The CDR3 has 15 residues. The V end lost 2 bases, the J end lost 7 bases, and 14 bases lay between the germline ends. The germline CDR1 and CDR2 sequences are MNHEY and SVGAGI. CDR3 coding DNA: TGTGCCAGCAGTTACCTGCCCAGCGGCGGCGGGGAGCTGTTTTTT. Translating gives CASSYLPSGGGELFF.

The chain joins TRBV5-5 to TRBJ2-1, with D maybe TRBD1 (6 bases). Germline-derived CDR1 and CDR2 are SGHKS and YYEKEE (reference sequence). V was shortened by 1 base and J by 8 bases, with 13 bases between the two germline ends. The length of the CDR3 is 14 residues. The CDR3 DNA follows: TGTGCCAGCAGCTTGTCAGGGGTCGGGGATGAGCAGTTCTTC. This gives the protein CASSLSGVGDEQFF.

The rearrangement uses TRBV21-1 and TRBJ1-3; the table's D call, TRBD1, has no DNA check behind it. TRBV21-1 is a known pseudogene. The CDR3 is 16 residues long. The CDR3 DNA sequence: TGTGCCAGCAGCAAAGGGGGGGACAGGGGAGGAAACACCATATATTTT. This sequence encodes CASSKGGDRGGNTIYF.

This clone was recorded once. The chain is built from TRBV25-1 and TRBJ2-3; D is perhaps TRBD2 (5 bases). The CDR3 is made up of 12 amino acids. Germline V CDR1 and CDR2: MGHDK, SYGVNS. V was trimmed by 7 bases and J by 2 bases, leaving 7 bases between them. CDR3 loop: CASKRNTDTQYF. The CDR3 coding sequence is TGTGCCAGCAAGCGGAACACAGATACGCAGTATTTT.

The rearrangement uses TRBV27 and TRBJ2-1, with 7 bases aligning to TRBD1. Looked up from germline, CDR1 is MNHEY and CDR2 is SMNVEV (reference sequence). The trim removed 7 bases at V and 0 bases at J, leaving 9 bases unmatched. CDR3 length equals 16 residues. The CDR3 spells CASIRDRTSSYNEQFF. The CDR3 DNA follows: TGTGCCAGCATACGGGACAGAACGAGCTCCTACAATGAGCAGTTCTTC.

The chain links TRBV14 to TRBJ1-1; no reliable D call. The ends were cut back, 5 bases at V and 0 bases at J, with 10 bases in the middle. The germline V gene has CDR1 SGHDN and CDR2 FVKESK. This CDR3 has 14 residues. This CDR3 reads CASSSPGMNTEAFF. In nucleotides, the CDR3 is TGTGCCAGCAGCTCACCGGGGATGAACACTGAAGCTTTCTTT.

This chain connects TRBV9 to TRBJ2-1; 9 positions agree with TRBD2. The CDR3 consists of 14 residues. Germline V gene sequence: CDR1 SGDLS, CDR2 YYNGEE. J was trimmed by 9 bases and V by 0 bases; bases with no gene match: 4. CDR3 bases: TGTGCCAGCAGCGTAGGTGAACTAGCGGGTGAGCAGTTCTTC. Its translation is CASSVGELAGEQFF.

This clone was recorded once. The rearrangement joins TRBV4-3 to TRBJ2-1; D remains unclear. Trimming took off 0 bases at V and 9 bases at J, with 12 bases between the two ends. CDR1 LGHNA and CDR2 YSLEER come from the germline V gene. There are 14 residues in the CDR3. CDR3 coding DNA: TGCGCCAGCAGCCAAGAGACGGGCGGCCTTGAGCAGTTCTTC. This encodes CASSQETGGLEQFF.

This clone was detected a few times. The chain links TRBV6-5 to TRBJ1-5; possibly TRBD1 for D (6 bases). The CDR3 covers 15 residues. The V end lost 8 bases, the J end lost 0 bases, and 14 bases lay between the germline ends. Looked up from germline, CDR1 is MNHEY and CDR2 is SVGAGI. Here the CDR3 DNA reads TGTGCCAGCCACAGGGCCCGATATAGCAATCAGCCCCAGCATTTT. Translated, it gives CASHRARYSNQPQHF.

V and J are TRBV4-3 and TRBJ2-3; 10 bases are shared with TRBD2. The CDR3 runs to 16 residues. Trimming took 4 bases from V and 6 from J; bases not matched to a gene: 10. Germline CDR1 LGHNA, CDR2 YSLEER. Written as DNA, the CDR3 is TGCGCCAGCAGCCCCGAGTATTCTAGCGGGAGTGATACGCAGTATTTT. Its protein is CASSPEYSSGSDTQYF.

This chain connects TRBV7-2 to TRBJ1-4; tentatively, D is TRBD1 (6 bases). Germline V gene sequence: CDR1 SGHTA, CDR2 FQGNSA. Trimming took off 1 base at V and 8 bases at J, with 14 bases between the two ends. The CDR3 extends over 15 amino acids. In DNA form, the CDR3 reads TGTGCCAGCAGCTTAGGGGCAGGGGTGCGGGAAAAACTGTTTTTT. As protein: CASSLGAGVREKLFF.

The rearrangement uses TRBV6-6 and TRBJ1-1; 7 nucleotides align to TRBD1. The V and J ends lost 7 bases and 2 bases, in that order; junction bases with no gene match: 10. Germline CDR1 MNHNY, CDR2 SVGAGI (reference sequence). The CDR3 sequence is 15 residues long. CDR3 in amino acids: CASKARGLINTEAFF. The CDR3, as DNA: TGTGCCAGCAAGGCAAGGGGGCTGATTAACACTGAAGCTTTCTTT.

This clone showed up just once. The chain combines TRBV2 with TRBJ2-1, with 8 bases matching TRBD2. This CDR3 has 15 residues. The V gene's germline CDR1 is SNHLY and CDR2 FYNNEI. J was trimmed by 3 bases and V by 4 bases; bases with no gene match: 5. This CDR3 is CASSVEAGGYNEQFF. The CDR3 DNA sequence: TGTGCCAGCAGTGTAGAGGCGGGAGGCTACAATGAGCAGTTCTTC.

Points on this clone: The junction differs from germline at one of its ends, possibly a read error. The same CDR3 arises from other DNA sequences in this sample as well. This chain links TRBV19 with TRBJ2-7; 9 positions agree with TRBD1. CDR3 size: 16 residues. CDR1 is LNHDA, CDR2 SQIVND, per germline (reference sequence). The DNA of the CDR3 is TGTGCCAGCAGTATAGGTCGGACAGGGGCTACTTACGAGCAGTACTTC. This sequence encodes CASSIGRTGATYEQYF.

The gene calls are TRBV7-2 and TRBJ2-5; D unresolved. The CDR3 is 14 amino acids. V gave up 4 bases and J gave up 2 bases, with 11 bases separating them. CDR1 and CDR2 (germline): SGHTA, FQGNSA. CDR3 bases: TGTGCCAGCAGCTCCCCTCGGTCTCAAGAGACCCAGTACTTC. It codes for CASSSPRSQETQYF.

The chain has TRBV7-2 and TRBJ1-2; 7 bases agree with TRBD1. CDR1 SGHTA and CDR2 FQGNSA come from the germline V gene. This CDR3 comprises 14 residues. With 5 bases clipped from V and 8 bases from J, the junction kept 11 bases outside the gene matches. In DNA form, the CDR3 reads TGTGCCAGCAGCCCACGCGGGGACAGTGGCGGCTACACCTTC. The encoded protein is CASSPRGDSGGYTF.

This clone has a handful of counts. The rearrangement joins TRBV5-4 to TRBJ2-7; TRBD1 matches at 9 bases. This CDR3 region has 14 residues. Trimming at V came to 4 bases and at J to 5 bases, leaving 7 bases not matched to a gene. Germline CDR1 reads SGHNT; CDR2 reads YYREEE (reference sequence). Written as DNA, the CDR3 is TGTGCCAGCAGCCGGGGACAGGGAGTCCACGAGCAGTACTTC. This encodes CASSRGQGVHEQYF. Combining the CDR3 with reference TRBV5-4 and TRBJ2-7 gives the whole variable domain ETGVTQSPTHLIKTRGQQVTLRCSSQSGHNTVSWYQQALGQGPQFIFQYYREEENGRGNFPPRFSGLQFPNYSSELNVNALELDDSALYLCASSRGQGVHEQYFGPGTRLTVT.

This clone was observed a handful of times. The chain is built from TRBV28 and TRBJ2-7; D is tentatively TRBD1 or TRBD2 (6 bases each). The CDR3 sequence is 14 residues long. Trimming left V 5 bases short and J 4 bases short, with 15 bases between. CDR1 and CDR2 from the germline V gene are MDHEN and SYDVKM. The CDR3 region is CASSLPGDTYEQYV. The DNA of the CDR3 is TGTGCCAGCAGTCTACCGGGGGACACTTACGAGCAGTACGTC.

The V call is TRBV9, the J call TRBJ2-2; D possibly corresponds to TRBD1 (6 bases). Germline CDR1 reads SGDLS; CDR2 reads YYNGEE. V lost 6 bases, J lost 2 bases, and 17 bases lay in between. The CDR3 contains 16 residues. This chain's CDR3 is CASTQPLDSNTGELFF. DNA of the CDR3: TGTGCCAGCACCCAACCATTGGACAGCAACACCGGGGAGCTGTTTTTT.

This clone came up once. The chain is built from TRBV18 and TRBJ1-1; the D is unclear. Germline CDR1 is KGHSH and CDR2 is LQKENI. This CDR3 is built from 13 residues. V was clipped by 5 bases and J by 5 bases, with 12 bases between them. CDR3 in amino acids: CASSSGKGTEAFF. The CDR3, as DNA: TGTGCCAGCTCAAGCGGAAAAGGGACTGAAGCTTTCTTT.

The chain has TRBV7-2 and TRBJ2-3; 9 bases map to TRBD1. Trimming at V came to 1 base and at J to 4 bases, leaving 3 bases not matched to a gene. The germline V gene has CDR1 SGHTA and CDR2 FQGNSA. The CDR3 loop spans 15 amino acids. The CDR3: CASSLDRGRADTQYF. The CDR3 DNA reads as TGTGCCAGCAGCTTAGACAGGGGGCGCGCAGATACGCAGTATTTT.

This chain uses TRBV7-6 with TRBJ2-2, with D uncertain. Germline CDR1 SGHVS, CDR2 FNYEAQ. Trimming stripped 1 base from V and 1 base from J, with 7 bases between. The CDR3 is 15 residues long. This CDR3 is CASSLGTGNTGELFF. The CDR3 DNA reads TGTGCCAGCAGCTTAGGAACGGGGAACACCGGGGAGCTGTTTTTT. Based on the CDR3 plus reference TRBV7-6 and TRBJ2-2, the full variable domain is GAGVSQSPRYKVTKRGQDVALRCDPISGHVSLYWYRQALGQGPEFLTYFNYEAQQDKSGLPNDRFSAERPEGSISTLTIQRTEQRDSAMYRCASSLGTGNTGELFFGEGSRLTVL.